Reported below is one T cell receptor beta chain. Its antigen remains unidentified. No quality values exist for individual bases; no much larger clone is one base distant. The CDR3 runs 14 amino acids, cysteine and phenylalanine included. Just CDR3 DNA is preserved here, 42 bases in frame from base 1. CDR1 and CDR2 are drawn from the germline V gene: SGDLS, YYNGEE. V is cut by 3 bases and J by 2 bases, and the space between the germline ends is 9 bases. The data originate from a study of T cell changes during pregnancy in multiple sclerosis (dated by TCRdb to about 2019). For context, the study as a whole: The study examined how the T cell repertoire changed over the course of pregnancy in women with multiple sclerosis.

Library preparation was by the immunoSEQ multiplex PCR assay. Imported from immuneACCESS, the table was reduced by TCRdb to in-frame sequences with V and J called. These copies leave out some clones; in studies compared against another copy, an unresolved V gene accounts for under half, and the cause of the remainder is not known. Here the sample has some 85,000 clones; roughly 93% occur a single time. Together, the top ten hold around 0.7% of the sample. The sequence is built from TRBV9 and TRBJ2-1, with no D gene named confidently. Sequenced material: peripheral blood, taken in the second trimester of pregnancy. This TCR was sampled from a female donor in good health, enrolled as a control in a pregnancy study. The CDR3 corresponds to CASSAPRTYNEQFF. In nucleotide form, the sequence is TGTGCCAGCAGCGCCCCCAGAACCTACAATGAGCAGTTCTTC.